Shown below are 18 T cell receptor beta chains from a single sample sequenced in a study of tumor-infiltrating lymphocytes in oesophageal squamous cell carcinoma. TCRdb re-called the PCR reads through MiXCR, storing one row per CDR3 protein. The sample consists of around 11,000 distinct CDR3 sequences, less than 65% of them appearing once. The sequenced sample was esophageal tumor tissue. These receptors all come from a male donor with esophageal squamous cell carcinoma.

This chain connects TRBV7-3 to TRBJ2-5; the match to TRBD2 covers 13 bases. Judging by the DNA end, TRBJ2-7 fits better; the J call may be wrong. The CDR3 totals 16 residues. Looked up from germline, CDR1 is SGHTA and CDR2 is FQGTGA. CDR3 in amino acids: CASSAPTSGRSYEQYF. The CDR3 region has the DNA TGTGCCAGCAGCGCCCCGACTAGCGGGAGGTCCTACGAGCAGTACTTC.

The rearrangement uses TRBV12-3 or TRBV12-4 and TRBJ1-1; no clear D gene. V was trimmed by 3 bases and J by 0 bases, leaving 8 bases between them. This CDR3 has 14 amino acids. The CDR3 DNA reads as TGTGCCAGCAGTTTCAACAACATGAACACTGAAGCTTTCTTT. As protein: CASSFNNMNTEAFF.

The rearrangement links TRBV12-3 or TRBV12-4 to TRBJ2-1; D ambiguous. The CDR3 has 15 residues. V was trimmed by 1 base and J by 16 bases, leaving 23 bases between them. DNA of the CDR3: TGTGCCAGCAGTTTAGGTTCTGTGTTGTACACTGAAGCTTTCTTC. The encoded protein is CASSLGSVLYTEAFF.

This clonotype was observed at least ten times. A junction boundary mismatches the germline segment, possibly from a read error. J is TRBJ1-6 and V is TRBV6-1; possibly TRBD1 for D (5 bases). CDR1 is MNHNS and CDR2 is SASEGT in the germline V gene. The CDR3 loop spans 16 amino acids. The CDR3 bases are TGTGCCAGCAGTCCCCGAGGGGACTCCTATAATTCACCCCTCCACTTC. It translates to CASSPRGDSYNSPLHF.

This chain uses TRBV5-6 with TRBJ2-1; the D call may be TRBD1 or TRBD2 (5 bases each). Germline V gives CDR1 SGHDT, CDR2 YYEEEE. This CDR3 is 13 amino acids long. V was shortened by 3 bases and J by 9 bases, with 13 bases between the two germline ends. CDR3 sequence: CASSWGRTGEQFF. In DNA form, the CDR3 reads TGTGCCAGCAGCTGGGGACGAACAGGTGAGCAGTTCTTC.

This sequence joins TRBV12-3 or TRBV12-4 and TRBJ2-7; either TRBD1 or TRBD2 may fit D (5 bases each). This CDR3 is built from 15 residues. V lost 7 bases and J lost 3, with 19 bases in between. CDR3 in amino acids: CASNLGGGPVYEQYF. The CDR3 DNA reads TGTGCCAGCAACTTGGGTGGGGGTCCGGTCTACGAGCAGTACTTC.

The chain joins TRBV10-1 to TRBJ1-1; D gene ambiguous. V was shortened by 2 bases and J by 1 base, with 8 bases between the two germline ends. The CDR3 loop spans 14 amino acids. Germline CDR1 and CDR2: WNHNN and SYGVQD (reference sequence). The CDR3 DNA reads TGCGCCAGCAGTGAGGGACCGTGGAACACTGAAGCTTTCTTT. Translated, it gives CASSEGPWNTEAFF.

The CDR3 reads CASSPGTSGRSYEQYF. The CDR3 region has the DNA TGTGCCAGCAGCCCCGGGACTAGCGGGAGGTCCTACGAGCAGTACTTC. The rearrangement links TRBV11-2 to TRBJ2-5; 15 bases are shared with TRBD2. The end of the DNA aligns better with TRBJ2-7, so the J call may be wrong. CDR1 SGHAT and CDR2 FQNNGV come from the germline V gene. This CDR3 is built from 16 residues.

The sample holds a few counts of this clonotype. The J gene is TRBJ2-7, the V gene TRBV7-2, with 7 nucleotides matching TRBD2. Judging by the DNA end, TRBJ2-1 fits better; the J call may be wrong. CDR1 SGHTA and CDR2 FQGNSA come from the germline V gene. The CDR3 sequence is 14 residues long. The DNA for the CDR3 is TGTGCCAGCAGCTACTCCGGGACTACACAGAAGCAGTTCTTC. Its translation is CASSYSGTTQKQFF.

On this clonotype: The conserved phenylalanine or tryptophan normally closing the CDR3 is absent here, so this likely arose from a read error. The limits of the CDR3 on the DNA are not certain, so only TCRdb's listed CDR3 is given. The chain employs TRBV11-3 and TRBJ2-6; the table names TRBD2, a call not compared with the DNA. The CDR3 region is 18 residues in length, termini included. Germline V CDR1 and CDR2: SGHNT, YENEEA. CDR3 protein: CASSLDSGRTLDEQYFGA.

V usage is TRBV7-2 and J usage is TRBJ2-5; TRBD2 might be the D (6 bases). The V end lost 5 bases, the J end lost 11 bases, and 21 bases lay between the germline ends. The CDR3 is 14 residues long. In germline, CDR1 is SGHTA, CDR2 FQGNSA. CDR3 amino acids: CASSIGLHNNEQYF. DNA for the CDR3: TGTGCCAGCAGCATTGGACTACATAACAATGAGCAGTACTTC.

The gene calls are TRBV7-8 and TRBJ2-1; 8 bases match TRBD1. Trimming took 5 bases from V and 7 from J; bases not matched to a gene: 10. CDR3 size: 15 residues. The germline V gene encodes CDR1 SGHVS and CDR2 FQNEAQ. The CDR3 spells CASSPTGTGANEQFF. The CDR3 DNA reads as TGTGCCAGCAGCCCAACCGGGACAGGCGCGAATGAGCAGTTCTTC.

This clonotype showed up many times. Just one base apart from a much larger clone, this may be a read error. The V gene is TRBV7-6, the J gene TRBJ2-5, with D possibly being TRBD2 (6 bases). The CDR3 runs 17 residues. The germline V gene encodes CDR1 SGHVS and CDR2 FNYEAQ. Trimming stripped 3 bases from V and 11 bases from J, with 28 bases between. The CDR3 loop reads CASSFLAAELGGNEQYF. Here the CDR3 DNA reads TGTGCCAGCAGCTTCTTAGCGGCCGAGTTGGGTGGAAATGAGCAGTACTTC.

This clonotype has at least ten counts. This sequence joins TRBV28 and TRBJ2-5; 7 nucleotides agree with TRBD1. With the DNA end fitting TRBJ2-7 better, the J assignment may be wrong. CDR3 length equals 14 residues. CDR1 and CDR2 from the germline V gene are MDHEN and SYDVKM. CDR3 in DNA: TGTGCCAGCAGTTTCCGGATTGACAGGGACGAGCAGTACTTC. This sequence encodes CASSFRIDRDEQYF.

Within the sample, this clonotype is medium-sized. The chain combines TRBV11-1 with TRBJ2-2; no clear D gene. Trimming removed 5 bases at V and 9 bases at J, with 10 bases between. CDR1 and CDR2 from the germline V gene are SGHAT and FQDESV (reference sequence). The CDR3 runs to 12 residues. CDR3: CASSRPGRELFF. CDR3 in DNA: TGTGCCAGCAGCCGCCCCGGCCGGGAGCTGTTTTTT. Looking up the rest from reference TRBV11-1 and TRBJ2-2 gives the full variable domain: EAEVAQSPRYKITEKSQAVAFWCDPISGHATLYWYRQILGQGPELLVQFQDESVVDDSQLPKDRFSAERLKGVDSTLKIQPAELGDSAMYLCASSRPGRELFFGEGSRLTVL.

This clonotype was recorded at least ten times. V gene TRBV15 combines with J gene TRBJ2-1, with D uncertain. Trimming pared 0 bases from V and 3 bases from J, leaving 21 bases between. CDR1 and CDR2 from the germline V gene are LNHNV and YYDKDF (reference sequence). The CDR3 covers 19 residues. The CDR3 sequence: CATSRDDLLVGRRYNEQFF. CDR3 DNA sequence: TGTGCCACCAGCAGAGATGACTTACTCGTGGGTAGGCGCTACAATGAGCAGTTCTTC.

CDR3 region: CASSFPSTDTQYF. CDR3 DNA: TGTGCCAGCAGCTTTCCTTCTACGGATACGCAGTATTTT. The chain combines TRBV7-2 with TRBJ2-3; no definite D call. This CDR3 contains 13 residues. V gave up 3 bases and J gave up 6 bases, with 10 bases separating them. CDR1 is SGHTA and CDR2 is FQGNSA in the germline V gene.

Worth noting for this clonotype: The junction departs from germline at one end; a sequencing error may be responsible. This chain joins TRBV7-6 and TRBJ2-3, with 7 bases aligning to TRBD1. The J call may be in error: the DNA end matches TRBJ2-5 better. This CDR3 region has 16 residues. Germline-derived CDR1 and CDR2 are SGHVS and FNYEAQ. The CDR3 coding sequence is TGTGCTAGCAGCTTAGCCCGGACAGGAGGTCGAGAGACCCAGTACTTC. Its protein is CASSLARTGGRETQYF.